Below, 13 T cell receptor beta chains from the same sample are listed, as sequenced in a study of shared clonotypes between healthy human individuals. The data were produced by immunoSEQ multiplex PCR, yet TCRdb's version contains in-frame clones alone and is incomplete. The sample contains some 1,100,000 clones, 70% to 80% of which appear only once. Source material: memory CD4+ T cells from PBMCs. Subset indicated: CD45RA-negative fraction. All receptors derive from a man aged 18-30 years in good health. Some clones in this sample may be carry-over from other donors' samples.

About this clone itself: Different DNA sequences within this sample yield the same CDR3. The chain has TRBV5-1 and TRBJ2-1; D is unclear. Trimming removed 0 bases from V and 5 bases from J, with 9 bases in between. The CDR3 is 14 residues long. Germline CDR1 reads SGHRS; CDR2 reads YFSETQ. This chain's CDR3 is CASSLASRDNEQFF. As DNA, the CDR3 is TGCGCCAGCAGCTTGGCCAGCCGGGACAATGAGCAGTTCTTC.

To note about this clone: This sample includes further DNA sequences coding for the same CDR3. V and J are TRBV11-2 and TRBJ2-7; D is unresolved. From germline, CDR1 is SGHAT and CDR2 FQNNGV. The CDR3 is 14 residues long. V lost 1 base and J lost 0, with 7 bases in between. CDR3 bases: TGTGCCAGCAGCTTAGGAACGGTCTCCTACGAGCAGTACTTC. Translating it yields CASSLGTVSYEQYF.

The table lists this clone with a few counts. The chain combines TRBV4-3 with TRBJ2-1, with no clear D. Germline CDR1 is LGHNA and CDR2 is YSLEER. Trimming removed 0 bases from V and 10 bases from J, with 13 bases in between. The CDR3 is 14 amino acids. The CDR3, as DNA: TGCGCCAGCAGCCAAGACACCCGACTGGGAGAGCAGTTCTTC. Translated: CASSQDTRLGEQFF.

The CDR3 region is CASSQTGIETQYF. CDR3 bases: TGTGCCAGCAGCCAAACAGGGATAGAGACCCAGTACTTC. The chain joins TRBV9 to TRBJ2-5; the D gene is possibly TRBD1 (6 bases). The CDR3 consists of 13 residues. CDR1 is SGDLS and CDR2 is YYNGEE in the germline V gene. Between the trimmed V and J ends, which lost 4 bases and 4 bases, there was a span of 11 bases. Supplemented by reference TRBV9 and TRBJ2-5, the full variable domain reads DSGVTQTPKHLITATGQRVTLRCSPRSGDLSVYWYQQSLDQGLQFLIQYYNGEERAKGNILERFSAQQFPDLHSELNLSSLELGDSALYFCASSQTGIETQYFGPGTRLLVL.

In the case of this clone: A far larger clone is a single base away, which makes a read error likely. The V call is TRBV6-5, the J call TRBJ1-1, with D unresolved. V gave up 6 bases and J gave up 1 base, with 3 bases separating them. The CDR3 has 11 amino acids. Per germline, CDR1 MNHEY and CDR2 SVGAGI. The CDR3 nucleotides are TGTGCCAGCAGGAAGAACACTGAAGCTTTCTTT. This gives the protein CASRKNTEAFF.

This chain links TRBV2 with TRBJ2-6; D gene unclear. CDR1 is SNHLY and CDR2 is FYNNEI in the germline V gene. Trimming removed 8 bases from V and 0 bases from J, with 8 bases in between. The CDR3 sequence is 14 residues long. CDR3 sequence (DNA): TGTGCCAGCGATTTAGACTCTGGGGCCAACGTCCTGACTTTC. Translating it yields CASDLDSGANVLTF.

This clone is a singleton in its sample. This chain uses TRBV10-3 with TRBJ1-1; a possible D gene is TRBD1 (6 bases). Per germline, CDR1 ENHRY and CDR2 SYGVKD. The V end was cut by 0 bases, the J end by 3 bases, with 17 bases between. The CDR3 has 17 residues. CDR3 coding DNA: TGTGCCATCAGTGAGTCGTCGGGGGGCGTAAGGTACACTGAAGCTTTCTTT. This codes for CAISESSGGVRYTEAFF.

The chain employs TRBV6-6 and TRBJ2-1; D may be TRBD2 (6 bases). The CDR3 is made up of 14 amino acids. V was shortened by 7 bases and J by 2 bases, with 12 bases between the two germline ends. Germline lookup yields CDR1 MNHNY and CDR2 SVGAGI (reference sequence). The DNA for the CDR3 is TGTGCCAGCACCACGGAGGGAACCTACAATGAGCAGTTCTTC. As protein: CASTTEGTYNEQFF.

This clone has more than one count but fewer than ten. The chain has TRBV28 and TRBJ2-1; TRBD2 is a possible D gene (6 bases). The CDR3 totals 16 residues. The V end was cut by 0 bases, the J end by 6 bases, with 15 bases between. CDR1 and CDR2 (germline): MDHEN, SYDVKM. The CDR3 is CASSLWSRRELNEQFF. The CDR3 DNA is TGTGCCAGCAGTTTATGGTCGCGTCGGGAGCTCAATGAGCAGTTCTTC.

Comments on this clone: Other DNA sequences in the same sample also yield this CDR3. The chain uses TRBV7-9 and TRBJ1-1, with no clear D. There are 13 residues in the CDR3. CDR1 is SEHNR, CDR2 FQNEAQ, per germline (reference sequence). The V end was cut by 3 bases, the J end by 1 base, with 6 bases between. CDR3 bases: TGTGCCAGCAGCTTGTCGGGGAACACTGAAGCTTTCTTT. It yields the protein CASSLSGNTEAFF.

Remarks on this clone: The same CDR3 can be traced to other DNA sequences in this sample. CDR3 sequence: CASSRTDTQYF. CDR3 in DNA: TGTGCCAGCTCTCGAACAGATACGCAGTATTTT. The J gene is TRBJ2-3, the V gene TRBV28; D is ambiguous. V was pared by 8 bases and J by 3 bases, with 6 bases between. Germline V gene sequence: CDR1 MDHEN, CDR2 SYDVKM. The CDR3 covers 11 residues.

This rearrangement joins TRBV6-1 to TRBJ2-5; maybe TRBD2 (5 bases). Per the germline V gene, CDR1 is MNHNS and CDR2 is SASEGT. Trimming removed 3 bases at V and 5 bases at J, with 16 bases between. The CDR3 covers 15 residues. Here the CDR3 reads CASSEWGLAEETQYF. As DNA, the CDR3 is TGTGCCAGCAGTGAGTGGGGTCTAGCCGAGGAGACCCAGTACTTC.

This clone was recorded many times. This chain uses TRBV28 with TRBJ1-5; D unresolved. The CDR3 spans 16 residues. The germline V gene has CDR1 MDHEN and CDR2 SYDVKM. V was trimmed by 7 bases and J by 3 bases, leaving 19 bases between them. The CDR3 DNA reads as TGTGCCAGCAACCTTGGCGACCGTACCCTCAATCAGCCCCAGCATTTT. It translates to CASNLGDRTLNQPQHF.